This TCR beta chain appears in the sequencing data of a study of blood T cell repertoires in COVID-19 (TCRdb year 2020). Concerning the study at large: Samples covering the acute and convalescent phases of COVID-19 were provided by collaborators in the United States, Italy and Spain. The material from the prospective study consisted of cDNA or gDNA derived from T cells, B-cell-depleted T cells, or PBMCs. Subjects who had been exposed to COVID-19, were actively infected with it, or had recovered from it provided the deeply sampled blood TCRbeta repertoires that made up the dataset. The repertoires were released in a freely available public database meant as a resource for research on the immune response to SARS-CoV-2. Samples came from the ongoing ImmuneRACE study (first 160 participants) plus 1,254 subjects from 6 global collaborators. The sample metadata nearly always contained a de-identified subject ID, COVID-19 status, age in years and sex. Where available, HLA class I and class II types were obtained from metadata supplied by the sample provider rather than from assay-based typing. Paper-wide results and their limitations: How much clinical and demographic metadata was included differed by source and by participant, and the metadata was provided uncurated.

Enrolling through a virtual design, the prospective study's participants ranged in age from roughly 18 to 90 years and lived across roughly 23 United States geographic areas. To assign participants to cohorts, the prospective study relied on clinical history that participants themselves reported in a screening survey and a study questionnaire. In the prospective study, mobile phlebotomists collected whole blood, serum and a nasopharyngeal or oropharyngeal swab from each participant. Over an approximately 2-month period, participants in the prospective study had the option of providing additional blood draws and questionnaires. Before DNA extraction, prospective study blood samples were shipped either frozen or at room temperature. V loses 7 bases of germline sequence and J loses 2 bases, and the interval between the two ends is 11 bases. The CDR3, from cysteine to phenylalanine, totals 13 residues. Kept here is only the CDR3 DNA, which spans 39 bases and is read in frame from base 1. For CDR1 and CDR2, the germline V gene lists SNHLY and FYNNEI.

TCRbeta CDR3 regions were amplified from genomic DNA by means of the immunoSEQ Assay, a bias-controlled multiplex PCR. Under the source paper's analysis protocol: Nucleated cell counts per sample were estimated from amplification of reference gene primers within the assay. To quantify the absolute abundance of each unique TCRbeta CDR3 rearrangement, sequence reads were collapsed and filtered. For each sample, productive Simpson clonality was calculated as the square root of Simpson's diversity index across productive rearrangements. TCRdb mirrors the immuneACCESS table, restricted to in-frame sequences. Some clones are absent from its copies; in checked studies, under half trace to an unresolved V gene, and the reason for the others is unknown. V, J and clone size derive from that table, while D and trimming were established from the DNA sequence. The sample has about 210,000 clones on record, approximately 90% of them singletons. Under 13% of the sample goes to the ten largest clones.

Worth noting for this clone: Its antigen specificity is not known. No base quality values were provided; no much bigger clone lies one nucleotide off.

This sequence originates from a man younger than 30 with acute COVID-19. The sample consisted of PBMCs or T cells enriched from blood (not recorded which). This chain joins TRBV2 to TRBJ1-1; there is no confident call for the D gene. The CDR3 has the sequence CASTTDYNTEAFF. DNA sequence: TGTGCCAGCACGACGGACTACAACACTGAAGCTTTCTTT.